This record covers a single T cell receptor (beta chain). Its antigen is currently unknown. The sample comes from a study of vaccination effects on CD4 cells after COVID-19. Sequencing used immunoSEQ multiplex PCR; TCRdb keeps in-frame clones, though not all of them. The repertoire holds around 23,000 clones, with 76% as singletons. ViraFEST expansion of antigen-specific CD4+ T cells with viral peptide pools preceded sequencing. Following culture for more than 9 days, CD4+ T cells were isolated. Vaccine recipients had no previous SARS-CoV-2 infection; their nucleocapsid antibodies were negative. The CDR3 runs 14 residues. In germline, CDR1 is DFQATT, CDR2 SNEGSKA (reference sequence). J was trimmed by 5 bases and V by 3 bases; bases with no gene match: 9.

The chain links TRBV20-1 to TRBJ2-7; the match to TRBD2 covers 8 bases. The sequence came from a human donor who received a COVID-19 vaccine. The sample in question was CD4+ T cells from PBMCs cultured with HCoV-NL63 spike peptides, obtained before COVID-19 vaccination. The chain's CDR3 is CSASLPAGGNEQYF. The CDR3 DNA sequence: TGCAGTGCTAGTCTACCCGCGGGAGGTAACGAGCAGTACTTC.